A selection of T cell receptor beta chains follows, all from one sample in a study of CD8+CD57+ T cells in acquired aplastic anemia. TCRdb re-called the reads with MiXCR, one entry per CDR3 protein. The repertoire holds 150,000 to 200,000 distinct CDR3 sequences, with roughly 50% as singletons. Sequencing used sorted CD4+, CD8+, or CD8+CD57+ T cells (not recorded which) from PBMCs. The receptors shown here come from a human donor with aplastic anemia. The CDR3 runs from the conserved cysteine through the conserved F or W. The D gene is left open where the match is weak. Size tells how often a clone was seen (once, few, many) or the class of an expanded clone, and some rows leave it out.

-,TRBJ1-2,TRBV15,few,TGTGCCACCAGCAGTTCATCGGGGGTTGGCTACACCTTC,CATSSSSGVGYTF
-,TRBJ2-7,TRBV6-1,-,TGTGCCAGCAGGGGTGTTGGCTACGAGCAGTACTTC,CASRGVGYEQYF
-,TRBJ1-2,TRBV19,-,TGTGCCAGTAGGGCCTCATCCGGCAATAACTATGGCTACACCTTC,CASRASSGNNYGYTF
TRBD1,TRBJ2-7,TRBV10-3,-,TGTGCCAGCAGTTACTCACGCCTGGACAGGGTGTACGAGCAGTACTTC,CASSYSRLDRVYEQYF
-,TRBJ2-3,TRBV15,-,TGTGCCATCTGGGGTCCTAGCACAGATACGCAGTATTTT,CAIWGPSTDTQYF
-,TRBJ1-4,TRBV15,-,TGTGCCACCAGCTCCCGACAGCTTAATGAAAAACTGTTTTTT,CATSSRQLNEKLFF
TRBD1,TRBJ2-1,TRBV24-1,many,TGTGCCACCAGTGACCCCGGACAGGGGCAGTTCTTC,CATSDPGQGQFF
TRBD2,TRBJ2-1,TRBV15,-,TGTGCCACCAGCAGTAGCGGGTGGGATAACAATGAGCAGTTCTTC,CATSSSGWDNNEQFF
-,TRBJ1-6,TRBV27,many,TGTGCCAGCAGTTTTCAGGGGTCGTATTCACCCCTCCACTTT,CASSFQGSYSPLHF
TRBD1,TRBJ1-4,TRBV15,many,TGTGCCACCAGCAGCCTCCCAGGGGGCTTTCGGGAAAAACTGTTTTTT,CATSSLPGGFREKLFF
-,TRBJ2-1,TRBV7-9,-,TGTGCCAGCAGCCTGGAGAATTACAATGAGCAGTTCTTC,CASSLENYNEQFF
-,TRBJ1-2,TRBV20-1,-,TGCAGTGCTAGGACAGGAATTGCTAACTATGGCTACACCTTC,CSARTGIANYGYTF
-,TRBJ2-3,TRBV11-2,many,TGTGCCAGCAGCTTTCGGTTCGCAGGGCGCACAGATACGCAGTATTTT,CASSFRFAGRTDTQYF
-,TRBJ2-5,TRBV5-8,many,TGTGCCAGCAGCCTGAGGGCAGGGAGGCGGGAGACCCAGTACTTC,CASSLRAGRRETQYF
-,TRBJ2-2,TRBV5-3,-,TGTGCCAGCAGCCGTGAGGTAGCGGGGGAGCTGTTTTTT,CASSREVAGELFF
TRBD1,TRBJ2-3,TRBV6-1,-,TGTGCCAGCAGACCGGCGGGACAGGGTGCGCAGTATTTT,CASRPAGQGAQYF
-,TRBJ2-5,TRBV9,many,TGTGCCAGCAGCGTAGCTTTTTCCGATTTCGGACACTCCTTTCAAGAGACCCAGTACTTC,CASSVAFSDFGHSFQETQYF